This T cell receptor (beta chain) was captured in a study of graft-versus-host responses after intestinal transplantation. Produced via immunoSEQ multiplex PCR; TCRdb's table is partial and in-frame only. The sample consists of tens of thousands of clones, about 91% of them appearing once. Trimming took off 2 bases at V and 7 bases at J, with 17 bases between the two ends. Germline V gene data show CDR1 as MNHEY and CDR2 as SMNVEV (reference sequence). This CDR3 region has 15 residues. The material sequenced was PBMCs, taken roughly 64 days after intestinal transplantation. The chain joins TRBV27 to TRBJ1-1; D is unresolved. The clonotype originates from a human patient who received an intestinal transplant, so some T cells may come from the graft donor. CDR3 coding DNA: TGTGCCAGCAGTTTAAAGGCCGGTGGCCATGGTGAAGCTTTCTTT. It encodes CASSLKAGGHGEAFF.